This TCR beta chain emerged from a study of T cells in Graves' hyperthyroidism and ophthalmopathy (dated by TCRdb to the late 2010s). Describing the broader study: Peripheral blood samples were taken at initial diagnosis, before any treatment was given. For training and testing, the 80 to 100 patients in the discovery cohort were randomly divided in a 7:3 ratio. TCR V-J signatures able to tell the groups apart were searched for in a discovery cohort of 90 to 100 patients, of whom over 40 had Graves' ophthalmopathy and more than 55 had stable Graves' hyperthyroidism. After sampling, hyperthyroidism patients received methimazole starting at 30 mg daily, and ophthalmopathy patients received high-dose intravenous methylprednisolone. The paper reports TCR Vbeta CDR3 sequencing of over 130 peripheral blood samples: approximately 41 ophthalmopathy, under 80 hyperthyroidism and around 17 progressor patients. An independent validation cohort of under 20 hyperthyroidism patients and about 15 patients who later progressed to ophthalmopathy tested prospective prediction of ophthalmopathy. The study also compared thyroid tissue and blood T-cell repertoires from more than 5 Graves' hyperthyroidism patients.

A patient counted as having stable Graves' hyperthyroidism if no progression to ophthalmopathy occurred over 18 months of follow-up. Hyperthyroidism patients were newly diagnosed, had a disease duration of under 2 months, and were aged 18 to 65 years. Exclusion was applied to patients with uncontrolled infections, other autoimmune diseases, pregnancy or lactation. Diagnoses relied on clinical symptoms, serum thyroxine and TRAb, thyroid ultrasound and orbital computed tomography. Ficoll-Paque density gradient centrifugation was used to isolate PBMCs from around 10 ml of fresh peripheral blood. Trizol reagent was used to extract total RNA, and RNA quality was then checked on an Agilent 2100 Bioanalyzer. Including the terminal cysteine and phenylalanine, the CDR3 comprises 14 residues. The DNA shown is the 42-base CDR3, in frame from base 1. The junction shows trimming of 10 bases on V and 5 bases on J, and the gene matches do not reach 9 bases of it.

Study-level results and caveats: In validation, the model predicted progression to ophthalmopathy a median of roughly 6.2 months before onset, with approximately 68% sensitivity and 72.22% specificity. No statistical method was used to set the sample size in advance, and investigators knew the group allocation. A 13 V-J signature model separated ophthalmopathy from stable hyperthyroidism, with 87.88% sensitivity and roughly 81% specificity in cross-validation and 80%/75% in testing. Most expanded thyroid clonotypes (frequency above 0.001) were also detected in blood, a finding suggesting that blood repertoires may reflect thyroid immune responses.

In its sample, this clonotype was seen a few times. What this receptor recognizes is not known. Base qualities are not at hand, and no much larger clone is one base apart. The TCR beta CDR3 regions were amplified from the RNA transcripts. A first-round RT-PCR of the TCR CDR3 used the HTBI primer set with the Qiagen OneStep RT-PCR kit. The libraries were constructed in a second round of multiplex PCR and then size-selected and purified. Sequencing of the libraries was done on an Illumina HiSeq2000 using paired-end 100 bp reads. The authors processed their data as follows. SOAPnuke was used to process the raw data, with reads discarded if the reads contained adapters or uncalled bases, had a mean Phred below 15, or lacked an exact constant-primer or identifier match. High-quality paired reads were merged with COPE v1.2.5, and unique nucleotide sequences were defined as clonotypes. MiTCR v1.1 was used to align clonotypes to the IMGT TRBV, TRBD and TRBJ reference segments. Only V-J combinations with frequency above 0.0001, covering about 99% of repertoires, were analysed. A TCS score was defined as the ratio between F50 (clonal expansion) and ExV (chaos), using BLOSUM62-based TCRdist between CDR3 peptides within each V-J. Welch's t-statistics and random forest reduced around 520 V-J features to 13, which were used in a naive Bayes classifier (R e1071). TCRdb took the public reads, trimmed them with fastp at Q25, ran MiXCR for clone calling and kept in-frame beta chains. Identical CDR3 proteins give one entry, which carries the most common genes and DNA. V and J calls and clone size were set by TCRdb, not the authors. This sample gives about 320,000 distinct CDR3 sequences in total; roughly 15% of them show up just once. Around 34% of the sample comes from the top ten.

The specimen sequenced was blood. The source of this sequence is a young man with Graves' hyperthyroidism. The chain joins TRBV12-3 or TRBV12-4 to TRBJ2-2; TRBD2 agrees with 8 junctional bases. At the DNA level, the sequence is TGTGCCACCTTAGATAGCGGGAATACCGGGGAGCTGTTTTTT. It encodes CATLDSGNTGELFF.